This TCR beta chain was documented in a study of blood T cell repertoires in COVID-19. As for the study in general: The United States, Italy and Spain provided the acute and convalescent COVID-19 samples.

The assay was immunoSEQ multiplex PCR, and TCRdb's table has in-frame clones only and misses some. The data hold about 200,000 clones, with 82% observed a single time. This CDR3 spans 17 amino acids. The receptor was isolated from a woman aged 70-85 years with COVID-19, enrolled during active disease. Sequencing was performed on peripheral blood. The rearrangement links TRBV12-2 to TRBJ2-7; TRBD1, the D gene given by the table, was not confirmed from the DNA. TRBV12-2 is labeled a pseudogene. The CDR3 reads CASRSCPYRQSSYEQYF. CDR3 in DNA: TGTGCAAGTCGCTCGTGTCCCTATCGACAGTCCTCCTACGAGCAGTACTTC.